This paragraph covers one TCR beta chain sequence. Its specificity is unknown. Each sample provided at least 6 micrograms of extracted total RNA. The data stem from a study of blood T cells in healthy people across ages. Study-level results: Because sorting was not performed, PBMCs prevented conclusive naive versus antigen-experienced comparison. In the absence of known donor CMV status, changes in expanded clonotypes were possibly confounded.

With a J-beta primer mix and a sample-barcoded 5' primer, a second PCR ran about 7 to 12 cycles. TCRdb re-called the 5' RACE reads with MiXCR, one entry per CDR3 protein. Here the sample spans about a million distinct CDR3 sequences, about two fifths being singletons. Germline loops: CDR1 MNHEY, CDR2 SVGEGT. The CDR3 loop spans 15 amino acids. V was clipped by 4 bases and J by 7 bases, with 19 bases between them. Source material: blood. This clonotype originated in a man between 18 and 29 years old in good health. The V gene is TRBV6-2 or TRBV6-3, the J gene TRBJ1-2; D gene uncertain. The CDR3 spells CASSSPGGARGGYTF. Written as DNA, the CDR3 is TGTGCCAGCAGTTCCCCAGGAGGAGCCCGGGGTGGCTACACCTTC.